These 24 T cell receptor beta chains were all obtained from the same sample, sequenced in a study of cytomegalovirus exposure and HLA in healthy donors. The PCR was carried out with 60 Vbeta primers and 13 Jbeta primers. Only in-frame clones appear in the TCRdb table, and some are missing; sequencing was by immunoSEQ multiplex PCR. In the table there are approximately 150,000 clones, 77% of which are singletons. Sample: PBMCs. The receptors come from a woman aged 25 to 39 in good health and CMV-seropositive.

The chain uses TRBV5-4 and TRBJ2-7; D may be TRBD1 (5 bases). Between the trimmed V and J ends, which lost 1 base and 5 bases, there was a span of 10 bases. Per the germline V gene, CDR1 is SGHNT and CDR2 is YYREEE (reference sequence). The CDR3 extends over 13 amino acids. The CDR3: CASSLPGLDEQYF. DNA for the CDR3: TGTGCCAGCAGCTTGCCAGGGTTGGACGAGCAGTACTTC.

This clone was recorded only once. This rearrangement joins TRBV27 to TRBJ2-1; 7 positions match TRBD2. The CDR3 extends over 18 amino acids. The germline CDR1 and CDR2 sequences are MNHEY and SMNVEV (reference sequence). Germline trimming cut 2 bases from V and 4 bases from J; bases unmatched to any gene: 14. The CDR3 DNA follows: TGTGCCAGCAGTTTACGGGTGACCCTCCGGGACTATTACAATGAGCAGTTCTTC. Translation gives CASSLRVTLRDYYNEQFF.

The chain joins TRBV30 to TRBJ2-3, with a tentative D call TRBD2 (7 bases). Germline V gene sequence: CDR1 GTSNPN, CDR2 SVGIG (reference sequence). V was cut by 4 bases and J by 4 bases, with 21 bases left in between. The CDR3 length is 16 residues. This CDR3 is CAWTRGGRGSSDTQYF. CDR3 in DNA: TGTGCCTGGACTAGGGGGGGGCGAGGGTCGTCAGATACGCAGTATTTT.

This chain joins TRBV7-3 and TRBJ2-3; D perhaps matches TRBD1 (5 bases). The CDR3 totals 15 residues. Germline CDR1 reads SGHTA; CDR2 reads FQGTGA. V lost 1 base and J lost 2, with 10 bases in between. The DNA of the CDR3 is TGTGCCAGCAGCTTAATGGGGCTAGTCACAGATACGCAGTATTTT. Translated, it gives CASSLMGLVTDTQYF.

This chain connects TRBV30 to TRBJ2-7; TRBD2 might be the D (6 bases). The germline V gene encodes CDR1 GTSNPN and CDR2 SVGIG (reference sequence). V was pared by 4 bases and J by 5 bases, with 15 bases between. The CDR3 is made up of 13 amino acids. CDR3 protein: CAWIKSSDHEQYF. The CDR3 DNA sequence: TGTGCCTGGATTAAGTCTAGCGACCACGAGCAGTACTTC.

This chain links TRBV7-9 with TRBJ2-1; 13 nucleotides agree with TRBD2. The junction had 7 bases not matched to a gene; V was cut back by 1 base and J by 10 bases. The CDR3 covers 16 residues. Germline CDR1 is SEHNR and CDR2 is FQNEAQ (reference sequence). The CDR3 sequence: CASSLGTSGSTQEQFF. Written as DNA, the CDR3 is TGTGCCAGCAGCTTAGGGACTAGCGGGAGTACACAGGAGCAGTTCTTC.

The chain carries TRBV2 and TRBJ2-2; 16 nucleotides agree with TRBD2. The CDR3 is 17 residues long. Germline CDR1 reads SNHLY; CDR2 reads FYNNEI. V gave up 6 bases and J gave up 7 bases; unmatched junction bases: 8. The CDR3 sequence is CASRGTSGRAGGGELFF. Written as DNA, the CDR3 is TGTGCCAGCAGAGGGACTAGCGGGAGGGCCGGAGGCGGGGAGCTGTTTTTT.

This sequence joins TRBV6-1 and TRBJ2-5, with TRBD2 matching over 8 bases. The junction had 7 bases not matched to a gene; V was cut back by 5 bases and J by 5 bases. CDR1 is MNHNS, CDR2 SASEGT, per germline. This CDR3 is 14 amino acids long. The CDR3 reads CASSRGLARETQYF. The CDR3 DNA reads TGTGCCAGCAGTAGAGGACTAGCTAGGGAGACCCAGTACTTC.

The table lists this clone with a few counts. The chain uses TRBV2 and TRBJ2-7; TRBD1 matches at 7 bases. The CDR3 sequence is 14 residues long. V lost 6 bases to trimming and J lost 4 bases; unmatched junction nucleotides: 9. Germline V lookup: CDR1 SNHLY, CDR2 FYNNEI. As DNA, the CDR3 is TGTGCCAGCAGAGATTGGGGACAGAAATACGAGCAGTACTTC. Translating it yields CASRDWGQKYEQYF.

V is TRBV28 and J is TRBJ2-7; maybe TRBD1 (5 bases). V lost 6 bases to trimming and J lost 0 bases, with 12 bases between them. Per germline, CDR1 MDHEN and CDR2 SYDVKM. The CDR3 runs to 14 residues. This chain's CDR3 is CASSPPGRSYEQYF. DNA of the CDR3: TGTGCCAGCAGCCCCCCAGGGCGCTCCTACGAGCAGTACTTC.

This rearrangement joins TRBV6-1 to TRBJ1-2; TRBD1 is a possible D gene (6 bases). Germline CDR1 and CDR2: MNHNS and SASEGT. V shed 3 bases and J shed 4 bases, with 21 bases lying between them. This CDR3 spans 17 amino acids. The CDR3 coding sequence is TGTGCCAGCAGTGACCTGAAAGGGGGGGGTTGGAGCTATGGCTACACCTTC. Translation gives CASSDLKGGGWSYGYTF.

This sequence joins TRBV15 and TRBJ1-3; D is perhaps TRBD1 (5 bases). The length of the CDR3 is 17 residues. The germline V and J ends were trimmed by 0 bases and 2 bases, with 14 bases remaining between them. Germline V gives CDR1 LNHNV, CDR2 YYDKDF (reference sequence). This chain's CDR3 is CATSREGLGAAGNTIYF. CDR3 in DNA: TGTGCCACCAGCAGAGAGGGGTTAGGGGCCGCTGGAAACACCATATATTTT.

This rearrangement joins TRBV7-2 to TRBJ2-7; no firm D call. Between the trimmed V and J ends, which lost 2 bases and 2 bases, there was a span of 13 bases. The V gene's germline CDR1 is SGHTA and CDR2 FQGNSA. CDR3 length: 15 residues. CDR3 protein: CASSLSTIGPYEQYF. The CDR3 DNA follows: TGTGCCAGCAGCTTAAGTACGATTGGCCCCTACGAGCAGTACTTC.

The genes are TRBV2 and TRBJ2-7, with 9 bases fitting TRBD2. J was trimmed by 5 bases and V by 1 base; bases with no gene match: 9. The length of the CDR3 is 16 residues. Germline lookup yields CDR1 SNHLY and CDR2 FYNNEI. CDR3 in DNA: TGTGCCAGCAGTGAAGGTGGGACTAGCCTGGCCGACGAGCAGTACTTC. This translates into CASSEGGTSLADEQYF. Filled out from reference TRBV2 and TRBJ2-7, the complete variable domain reads EPEVTQTPSHQVTQMGQEVILRCVPISNHLYFYWYRQILGQKVEFLVSFYNNEISEKSEIFDDQFSVERPDGSNFTLKIRSTKLEDSAMYFCASSEGGTSLADEQYFGPGTRLTVT.

The CDR3 region is CASSLSGLTEAFF. The CDR3 coding sequence is TGTGCCAGCAGCTTATCGGGTTTGACTGAAGCTTTCTTT. The rearrangement joins TRBV11-3 to TRBJ1-1, with D unresolved. Per the germline V gene, CDR1 is SGHNT and CDR2 is YENEEA. V lost 2 bases and J 5 bases, leaving 9 bases between the germline ends. The CDR3 sequence is 13 residues long.

At least ten counts were recorded for this clone. The same CDR3 is also encoded by other DNA sequences in this sample. The chain combines TRBV5-8 with TRBJ2-3; 11 nucleotides match TRBD1. This CDR3 is 14 amino acids long. CDR1 is SGHTS and CDR2 is YDEGEE in the germline V gene. Trimming at V came to 4 bases and at J to 5 bases, leaving 3 bases not matched to a gene. CDR3 in DNA: TGTGCCAGCAGCCGGGGGACAGGGGGAGATACGCAGTATTTT. Translating it yields CASSRGTGGDTQYF.

This clone was observed a few times. This sequence joins TRBV2 and TRBJ2-3; D gene unclear. The CDR3 covers 15 residues. Germline lookup yields CDR1 SNHLY and CDR2 FYNNEI. The V gene lost 0 bases and the J gene lost 5 bases, with 12 bases spanning the gap. This CDR3 is CASSEALPSGDTQYF. The CDR3 DNA follows: TGTGCCAGCAGTGAAGCGCTTCCTAGTGGAGATACGCAGTATTTT.

The chain carries TRBV6-1 and TRBJ2-4, with TRBD1 matching 9 bases. V was pared by 2 bases and J by 5 bases, with 1 base of the junction left unmatched. Germline V gene sequence: CDR1 MNHNS, CDR2 SASEGT. CDR3 length: 14 residues. This chain's CDR3 is CASSERDRENIQYF. CDR3 bases: TGTGCCAGCAGTGAAAGGGACAGGGAAAACATTCAGTACTTC.

The chain combines TRBV19 with TRBJ2-5; D gene unclear. V was cut by 6 bases and J by 9 bases, with 14 bases left in between. CDR1 and CDR2 (germline): LNHDA, SQIVND (reference sequence). This CDR3 has 12 amino acids. Here the CDR3 DNA reads TGTGCCAGTAGAAGCCAAACCGAGGCCCAGTACTTC. Amino acid sequence: CASRSQTEAQYF.

The chain employs TRBV28 and TRBJ2-7; TRBD2 matches 10 bases. This CDR3 has 13 residues. J lost 6 bases, V lost 6 bases, and 5 bases had no gene match. Germline CDR1 MDHEN, CDR2 SYDVKM. The CDR3 reads CASSELAGSEQYF. As DNA, the CDR3 is TGTGCCAGCAGCGAACTAGCGGGATCCGAGCAGTACTTC.

This chain links TRBV7-3 with TRBJ1-2; D gene ambiguous. V was shortened by 2 bases and J by 0 bases, with 4 bases between the two germline ends. Germline loops: CDR1 SGHTA, CDR2 FQGTGA. The CDR3 is 13 residues long. This CDR3 is CASSLDTNYGYTF. The CDR3 DNA reads as TGTGCCAGCAGCTTAGACACTAACTATGGCTACACCTTC.

This chain links TRBV7-6 with TRBJ2-5, with 8 bases that match TRBD2. Trimming at V came to 2 bases and at J to 3 bases, leaving 5 bases not matched to a gene. The CDR3 totals 15 residues. CDR1 and CDR2 (germline): SGHVS, FNYEAQ. The CDR3 sequence is CASSLMTGGKETQYF. In DNA form, the CDR3 reads TGTGCCAGCAGCTTAATGACGGGAGGGAAAGAGACCCAGTACTTC. Supplemented by reference TRBV7-6 and TRBJ2-5, the full variable domain reads GAGVSQSPRYKVTKRGQDVALRCDPISGHVSLYWYRQALGQGPEFLTYFNYEAQQDKSGLPNDRFSAERPEGSISTLTIQRTEQRDSAMYRCASSLMTGGKETQYFGPGTRLLVL.

This clone came up a few times. CDR3 amino acids: CASSQEASLGLPYEQYF. The CDR3 coding sequence is TGCGCCAGCAGCCAAGAGGCTTCCCTGGGACTTCCCTACGAGCAGTACTTC. The gene calls are TRBV4-3 and TRBJ2-7, with D possibly being TRBD2 (6 bases). V lost 0 bases and J 2 bases, leaving 17 bases between the germline ends. The CDR3 is 17 residues long. Germline V gene sequence: CDR1 LGHNA, CDR2 YSLEER.

The chain uses TRBV5-1 and TRBJ2-3; 7 bases line up with TRBD2. CDR1 and CDR2 (germline): SGHRS, YFSETQ. Trimming took 3 bases from V and 0 from J; bases not matched to a gene: 4. The CDR3 sequence is 15 residues long. In DNA form, the CDR3 reads TGCGCCAGCAGCTGGAGCGGGACTAGCACAGATACGCAGTATTTT. Amino acids: CASSWSGTSTDTQYF.